The rows below give T cell receptor beta chains drawn from one sample of a study of T-cell reconstitution after alpha-beta-depleted transplantation in children. MiXCR, run by TCRdb on the PCR reads, gives a single entry per CDR3 protein. The table records over 70,000 distinct CDR3 sequences, roughly 8% of them present only once. The material sequenced was PBMCs from the stem cell graft donor, taken from the stem cell graft. These receptors came from a human donor who donated a stem cell graft to a child with congenital amegakaryocytic thrombocytopenia. CDR3s include the opening cysteine and the closing phenylalanine or tryptophan. Fields, in order: CDR3 protein, CDR3 DNA, J gene, D gene, V gene, clone size. A D gene is named only where the DNA matches it firmly. Where a row states a size, it is once, few, many or the class of an expanded clone; other rows omit it.

CDR3: CASSNSGASNQPQHF
DNA: TGTGCCAGCTCGAACTCCGGGGCTAGCAATCAGCCCCAGCATTTT
J: TRBJ1-5
D: .
V: TRBV18
size: .

CDR3: CSVGDRGRYTEAFF
DNA: TGCAGCGTTGGTGACAGGGGACGATACACTGAAGCTTTCTTT
J: TRBJ1-1
D: TRBD1
V: TRBV29-1
size: many

CDR3: CASSEGTGGETQYF
DNA: TGCGCCAGCAGCGAGGGGACAGGGGGAGAGACCCAGTACTTC
J: TRBJ2-5
D: TRBD1
V: TRBV5-1
size: many

CDR3: CASSPPGNTIYF
DNA: TGTGCCAGCTCACCACCCGGAAACACCATATATTTT
J: TRBJ1-3
D: .
V: TRBV18
size: many

CDR3: CASSSPGTGGLDTQYF
DNA: TGTGCCAGCAGTTCCCCGGGGACAGGGGGCTTGGATACGCAGTATTTT
J: TRBJ2-3
D: TRBD1
V: TRBV6-5
size: many

CDR3: CASSFGGGHPRF
DNA: TGTGCCAGCAGTTTTGGGGGAGGCCATCCCAGGTTC
J: TRBJ2-7
D: .
V: TRBV12-3/TRBV12-4
size: many

CDR3: CASKGDGSLYEQYF
DNA: TGTGCCAGCAAGGGAGACGGCAGTCTTTACGAGCAGTACTTC
J: TRBJ2-7
D: .
V: TRBV12-3/TRBV12-4
size: few

CDR3: CASSSRQYMNTEAFF
DNA: TGTGCCAGCAGCTCCCGACAATACATGAACACTGAAGCTTTCTTT
J: TRBJ1-1
D: .
V: TRBV7-9
size: .

CDR3: CASSSAGGQGSYNEQFF
DNA: TGTGCCAGCAGCTCAGCCGGGGGACAGGGTTCCTACAATGAGCAGTTCTTC
J: TRBJ2-1
D: TRBD1
V: TRBV5-5
size: many

CDR3: CASSDPPFGSPLRGSNQPQHF
DNA: TGTGCCAGCAGTGACCCCCCCTTCGGCAGTCCTCTCAGGGGCAGCAATCAGCCCCAGCATTTT
J: TRBJ1-5
D: .
V: TRBV6-4
size: many

CDR3: CSARQGGPTEAFF
DNA: TGCAGTGCCCGTCAAGGGGGCCCCACTGAAGCTTTCTTT
J: TRBJ1-1
D: TRBD1
V: TRBV20-1
size: many

CDR3: CSSQTQGARTDTQYF
DNA: TGCAGCTCACAAACCCAGGGGGCGAGAACAGATACGCAGTATTTT
J: TRBJ2-3
D: TRBD1
V: TRBV29-1
size: .

CDR3: CASSSLGSSNGETQYF
DNA: TGTGCCAGCAGCTCCCTAGGGTCGTCGAACGGAGAGACCCAGTACTTC
J: TRBJ2-5
D: .
V: TRBV7-6
size: many

CDR3: CASSRLVPETQYF
DNA: TGTGCCAGCAGTCGTTTGGTTCCAGAGACCCAGTACTTC
J: TRBJ2-5
D: .
V: TRBV5-6
size: many

CDR3: CSARSGLLAYEQYF
DNA: TGCAGTGCTAGGTCGGGTCTTCTAGCCTACGAGCAGTACTTC
J: TRBJ2-7
D: .
V: TRBV20-1
size: many

CDR3: CASSHGQERAYEQYF
DNA: TGTGCCAGCAGCCATGGTCAGGAGCGGGCTTACGAGCAGTACTTC
J: TRBJ2-7
D: .
V: TRBV3-1
size: many

CDR3: CASSSGGRGDTEAFF
DNA: TGCGCCAGCAGCTCGGGGGGCAGGGGGGACACTGAAGCTTTCTTT
J: TRBJ1-1
D: TRBD1
V: TRBV5-1
size: many

CDR3: CASSLWRAHEQYF
DNA: TGTGCCAGCAGCTTGTGGAGGGCTCACGAGCAGTACTTC
J: TRBJ2-7
D: .
V: TRBV5-5
size: many

CDR3: CSVDAQVNTEAFF
DNA: TGCAGCGTTGATGCACAGGTGAACACTGAAGCTTTCTTT
J: TRBJ1-1
D: .
V: TRBV29-1
size: many

CDR3: CASRSGRRNEKLFF
DNA: TGTGCCAGCAGGTCGGGACGGCGTAATGAAAAACTGTTTTTT
J: TRBJ1-4
D: .
V: TRBV2
size: few

CDR3: CASRDGSGTGELFF
DNA: TGTGCCAGCAGGGATGGTAGCGGCACCGGGGAGCTGTTTTTT
J: TRBJ2-2
D: .
V: TRBV6-1
size: many

CDR3: CASSLGSYQPQHF
DNA: TGTGCCAGCAGCTTGGGATCGTATCAGCCCCAGCATTTT
J: TRBJ1-5
D: .
V: TRBV5-5
size: many

CDR3: CSAWAMGGPYQETQYF
DNA: TGCAGTGCTTGGGCTATGGGGGGCCCGTACCAAGAGACCCAGTACTTC
J: TRBJ2-5
D: .
V: TRBV20-1
size: many

CDR3: CASSLRGRGPYEQYF
DNA: TGTGCCAGCAGTCTCAGGGGGCGCGGTCCCTACGAGCAGTACTTC
J: TRBJ2-7
D: TRBD1
V: TRBV12-3/TRBV12-4
size: few

CDR3: CASSQDPRRNEQFF
DNA: TGTGCCAGCAGCCAAGATCCGCGCAGGAATGAGCAGTTCTTC
J: TRBJ2-1
D: .
V: TRBV4-2
size: many

CDR3: CASSPELYNEQFF
DNA: TGTGCCAGCTCACCAGAACTGTACAATGAGCAGTTCTTC
J: TRBJ2-1
D: .
V: TRBV18
size: many

CDR3: CASSFQRLGNTEAFF
DNA: TGTGCCAGCAGCTTCCAACGGCTTGGGAACACTGAAGCTTTCTTT
J: TRBJ1-1
D: .
V: TRBV13
size: many

CDR3: CASSFGLVQETQYF
DNA: TGTGCCAGCAGTTTCGGGCTAGTCCAAGAGACCCAGTACTTC
J: TRBJ2-5
D: .
V: TRBV12-3/TRBV12-4
size: many

CDR3: CSARLTGLEAFF
DNA: TGCAGTGCTAGGTTGACAGGCCTTGAAGCTTTCTTT
J: TRBJ1-1
D: .
V: TRBV20-1
size: many

CDR3: CASSLRGGNIQYF
DNA: TGTGCCAGCAGTTTAAGGGGGGGAAACATTCAGTACTTC
J: TRBJ2-4
D: .
V: TRBV12-3/TRBV12-4
size: many

CDR3: CASSEWASGGKGTQYF
DNA: TGTGCCAGCAGTGAATGGGCTAGCGGGGGTAAGGGGACCCAGTACTTC
J: TRBJ2-5
D: TRBD2
V: TRBV25-1
size: many

CDR3: CASSLVPNYNSPLHF
DNA: TGCGCCAGCAGCTTGGTCCCCAACTATAATTCACCCCTCCACTTT
J: TRBJ1-6
D: .
V: TRBV5-1
size: many

CDR3: CASSLFPGDNYGYTF
DNA: TGCGCCAGCAGCTTGTTTCCAGGGGATAACTATGGCTACACCTTC
J: TRBJ1-2
D: .
V: TRBV5-1
size: many